This entry lists 25 T cell receptor beta chains sequenced from one sample in a study of blood T cell repertoires in COVID-19. Only in-frame clones appear in the TCRdb table, and some are missing; sequencing was by immunoSEQ multiplex PCR. This repertoire shows over 55,000 clones, 87% found once; its top ten account for more than 5%. The sequenced sample was peripheral blood. These receptors were taken from a man in his forties or fifties with active COVID-19.

The V gene is TRBV11-3, the J gene TRBJ2-7; D gene unclear. There are 11 residues in the CDR3. Deletions cut 0 bases from V and 7 bases from J, with 4 bases between. Germline loops: CDR1 SGHNT, CDR2 YENEEA. The CDR3 nucleotides are TGTGCCAGCAGCTTAGATCAGGAGCAGTACTTC. This codes for CASSLDQEQYF.

The CDR3 spells CASSHTGTSGRNNHNEQFF. The CDR3, as DNA: TGTGCCAGCAGCCACACCGGGACTAGCGGGAGGAACAACCACAATGAGCAGTTCTTC. The chain has TRBV7-9 and TRBJ2-1; 15 bases agree with TRBD2. Trimming removed 5 bases from V and 5 bases from J; junction bases left unmatched: 13. This CDR3 is 19 amino acids long. Per the germline V gene, CDR1 is SEHNR and CDR2 is FQNEAQ (reference sequence).

The table lists this clone with a count of one. The gene calls are TRBV4-2 and TRBJ1-5; D gene ambiguous. The CDR3 contains 15 residues. V was clipped by 0 bases and J by 7 bases, with 13 bases between them. In germline, CDR1 is LGHNA, CDR2 YNFKEQ. The CDR3 nucleotides are TGTGCCAGCAGCCAAGATGGGTCGGGGAGGCAGCCCCAGCATTTT. The encoded protein is CASSQDGSGRQPQHF.

This chain connects TRBV30 to TRBJ1-2; tentatively, D is TRBD1 (6 bases). Per germline, CDR1 GTSNPN and CDR2 SVGIG (reference sequence). Between the trimmed V and J ends, which lost 1 base and 9 bases, there was a span of 12 bases. The CDR3 runs 12 residues. The CDR3 DNA is TGTGCCTGGAGTGAGAGGGGGTCGCGCTACACCTTC. Translating it yields CAWSERGSRYTF.

The chain joins TRBV27 to TRBJ2-2; 10 bases match TRBD2. The CDR3 consists of 15 residues. V gave up 4 bases and J gave up 4 bases; unmatched junction bases: 3. Germline CDR1 and CDR2: MNHEY and SMNVEV (reference sequence). The CDR3 nucleotides are TGTGCCAGCAGTTCAGCGGGAGGGGGCACCGGGGAGCTGTTTTTT. Protein sequence: CASSSAGGGTGELFF.

The chain links TRBV10-3 to TRBJ1-1; D may be TRBD1 (5 bases). Trimming cost V 3 bases and J 5 bases, with 13 bases left between them. The CDR3 loop spans 14 amino acids. Germline CDR1 is ENHRY and CDR2 is SYGVKD. The CDR3 DNA follows: TGTGCCATCAGTGAAAGGAGGGGATCGACTGAAGCTTTCTTT. It translates to CAISERRGSTEAFF.

The V gene is TRBV4-3, the J gene TRBJ2-2; 7 bases map to TRBD2. Losses at the gene ends were 3 bases for V and 7 bases for J; bases not matched to a gene: 14. Germline-derived CDR1 and CDR2 are LGHNA and YSLEER. This CDR3 spans 17 amino acids. The CDR3 here is CASSQNYLRERGGELFF. In nucleotides, the CDR3 is TGCGCCAGCAGCCAGAATTATCTGCGGGAGAGAGGCGGGGAGCTGTTTTTT.

The rearrangement uses TRBV28 and TRBJ2-3; D is possibly TRBD2 (6 bases). The germline CDR1 and CDR2 sequences are MDHEN and SYDVKM. The CDR3 extends over 13 amino acids. Trimming shortened V by 5 bases and J by 7 bases, and 13 bases separated the two germline ends. DNA for the CDR3: TGTGCCAGCAGTGGCGGGGTTATAAATACGCAGTATTTT. Protein sequence: CASSGGVINTQYF.

The count of this clone is one. V usage is TRBV25-1 and J usage is TRBJ2-7, with 10 positions matching TRBD2. The CDR3 is 15 amino acids. Germline CDR1 and CDR2: MGHDK and SYGVNS. V gave up 3 bases and J gave up 3 bases; unmatched junction bases: 5. CDR3 protein: CASSEPASGSYEQYF. For the CDR3, the DNA is TGTGCCAGCAGTGAGCCGGCTAGCGGGAGCTACGAGCAGTACTTC.

The chain combines TRBV13 with TRBJ2-2; weak D call: TRBD1 (5 bases). The CDR3 consists of 14 residues. Trimming removed 5 bases from V and 7 bases from J, with 14 bases in between. Germline V gene sequence: CDR1 PRHDT, CDR2 FYEKMQ (reference sequence). CDR3 residues: CASSPGHWVGELFF. Here the CDR3 DNA reads TGTGCCAGCAGCCCAGGGCATTGGGTCGGGGAGCTGTTTTTT.

V and J are TRBV5-5 and TRBJ2-5, with 7 bases aligning to TRBD2. V dropped 4 bases and J dropped 1; count of bases not matched to a gene: 10. This CDR3 is 16 amino acids long. CDR1 and CDR2 from the germline V gene are SGHKS and YYEKEE (reference sequence). This CDR3 is CASSPLSGWGQETQYF. CDR3 DNA sequence: TGTGCCAGCAGCCCCCTTAGCGGGTGGGGCCAAGAGACCCAGTACTTC.

This clone came up a few times. The chain has TRBV5-5 and TRBJ2-7, with D tentatively TRBD2 (6 bases). This CDR3 region has 14 residues. The ends were cut back, 2 bases at V and 1 base at J, with 10 bases in the middle. Germline lookup yields CDR1 SGHKS and CDR2 YYEKEE (reference sequence). In nucleotides, the CDR3 is TGTGCCAGCAGCTTATCCGGGGGTTCCTACGAGCAGTACTTC. Amino acid sequence: CASSLSGGSYEQYF.

The chain has TRBV5-4 and TRBJ2-7; perhaps TRBD1 as D (5 bases). CDR1 is SGHNT, CDR2 YYREEE, per germline (reference sequence). The CDR3 extends over 15 amino acids. Trimming left V 1 base short and J 1 base short, with 12 bases between. CDR3 region: CASSLTGLKSYEQYF. As DNA, the CDR3 is TGTGCCAGCAGCTTGACAGGCCTGAAATCCTACGAGCAGTACTTC. The full variable domain, its missing parts supplied by reference TRBV5-4 and TRBJ2-7, is ETGVTQSPTHLIKTRGQQVTLRCSSQSGHNTVSWYQQALGQGPQFIFQYYREEENGRGNFPPRFSGLQFPNYSSELNVNALELDDSALYLCASSLTGLKSYEQYFGPGTRLTVT.

This rearrangement joins TRBV7-9 to TRBJ1-2, with D uncertain. Germline lookup yields CDR1 SEHNR and CDR2 FQNEAQ (reference sequence). Trimming removed 0 bases at V and 3 bases at J, with 8 bases between. The CDR3 loop spans 14 amino acids. This chain's CDR3 is CASSLASQDYGYTF. CDR3 nucleotide sequence: TGTGCCAGCAGCTTAGCAAGCCAGGACTATGGCTACACCTTC.

This clone appeared once. The chain is built from TRBV7-9 and TRBJ2-3; weak D call: TRBD2 (5 bases). V lost 3 bases, J lost 4 bases, and 11 bases lay in between. The CDR3 covers 14 residues. From germline, CDR1 is SEHNR and CDR2 FQNEAQ (reference sequence). CDR3 sequence: CASSLELVADTQYF. Written as DNA, the CDR3 is TGTGCCAGCAGCTTGGAACTAGTCGCAGATACGCAGTATTTT.

This rearrangement joins TRBV18 to TRBJ2-7; 8 bases are a match to TRBD1. This CDR3 comprises 14 residues. CDR1 and CDR2 (germline): KGHSH, LQKENI. The V and J ends lost 2 bases and 2 bases, in that order; junction bases with no gene match: 2. The CDR3 is CASSPIQGAYEQYF. The DNA for the CDR3 is TGTGCCAGCTCACCAATACAGGGGGCCTACGAGCAGTACTTC.

V gene TRBV7-6 combines with J gene TRBJ2-7, with 9 bases lining up with TRBD2. Germline-derived CDR1 and CDR2 are SGHVS and FNYEAQ. The CDR3 is made up of 19 amino acids. The J segment lost 4 bases and the V segment lost 0 bases, leaving 16 bases of the junction unmatched. CDR3 region: CASSLAAMGAGGALYEQYF. The DNA of the CDR3 is TGTGCCAGCAGCTTAGCGGCTATGGGAGCGGGAGGCGCCCTTTACGAGCAGTACTTC.

The chain couples TRBV5-6 to TRBJ1-4; a weak D match, TRBD1 (5 bases). The germline V gene has CDR1 SGHDT and CDR2 YYEEEE. The CDR3 has 15 amino acids. Trimming stripped 0 bases from V and 5 bases from J, with 11 bases between. This chain's CDR3 is CASSLAQGPNEKLFF. As DNA, the CDR3 is TGTGCCAGCAGCTTGGCGCAGGGTCCCAATGAAAAACTGTTTTTT.

The V and J genes are TRBV4-1 and TRBJ1-2, with a weak D call TRBD1 (5 bases). V lost 1 base, J lost 6 bases, and 15 bases lay in between. Germline CDR1 reads MGHRA; CDR2 reads YSYEKL. The CDR3 runs to 15 residues. The CDR3 DNA is TGCGCCAGCAGCCAAGCGGCGGCAGGGTGGAATGGCTACACCTTC. It is translated as CASSQAAAGWNGYTF.

This chain's CDR3 is CASSQQGIKNTGELFF. Here the CDR3 DNA reads TGTGCCAGCAGTCAACAGGGTATTAAGAACACCGGGGAGCTGTTTTTT. V is TRBV2 and J is TRBJ2-2; perhaps TRBD1 as D (6 bases). Germline V gene lookup returns CDR1 SNHLY and CDR2 FYNNEI. Trimming removed 5 bases at V and 1 base at J, with 14 bases between. The CDR3 has 16 amino acids.

J is TRBJ1-5 and V is TRBV6-6, with D tentatively TRBD1 (5 bases). The CDR3 spans 14 residues. Per germline, CDR1 MNHNY and CDR2 SVGAGI (reference sequence). V was trimmed by 7 bases and J by 7 bases, leaving 17 bases between them. DNA for the CDR3: TGTGCCAGCAAGTACGGGGGGAGAGGACAGCCCCAGCATTTT. Translation: CASKYGGRGQPQHF.

The rearrangement links TRBV6-2 or TRBV6-3 to TRBJ1-1, with D perhaps matching TRBD1 (6 bases). CDR3 length equals 13 residues. Trimming shortened V by 6 bases and J by 4 bases, and 12 bases separated the two germline ends. Per germline, CDR1 MNHEY and CDR2 SVGEGT. Here the CDR3 DNA reads TGTGCCAGCAGCATCGACAGGTCCACTGAAGCTTTCTTT. Its protein product is CASSIDRSTEAFF.

Within the sample, this clone is medium-sized (0.01 to 0.1%). The V and J genes are TRBV7-9 and TRBJ2-7; the match to TRBD2 covers 8 bases. Losses at the gene ends were 1 base for V and 1 base for J; bases not matched to a gene: 0. CDR3 length: 14 residues. Germline V gene sequence: CDR1 SEHNR, CDR2 FQNEAQ (reference sequence). CDR3 nucleotide sequence: TGTGCCAGCAGCTTAGGCGGGGGGTCCTACGAGCAGTACTTC. It translates to CASSLGGGSYEQYF.

The chain carries TRBV7-9 and TRBJ2-2, with 7 bases lining up with TRBD1. There are 14 residues in the CDR3. Germline V lookup: CDR1 SEHNR, CDR2 FQNEAQ (reference sequence). Germline trimming cut 5 bases from V and 7 bases from J; bases unmatched to any gene: 7. The DNA for the CDR3 is TGTGCCAGCAGCCTAAAGGGACAGAGCGGGGAGCTGTTTTTT. This codes for CASSLKGQSGELFF.

This sequence joins TRBV6-5 and TRBJ2-1; D remains unclear. V shed 6 bases and J shed 9 bases, with 21 bases lying between them. This CDR3 contains 15 residues. CDR1 and CDR2 from the germline V gene are MNHEY and SVGAGI. CDR3 sequence: CASRPNKAGIFEQFF. CDR3 DNA sequence: TGTGCCAGCAGGCCGAATAAAGCCGGTATCTTTGAGCAGTTCTTC.